This is a list of T cell receptor beta chains from one sample in a study of T cell changes during pregnancy in multiple sclerosis. Only in-frame clones appear in the TCRdb table, and some are missing; sequencing was by immunoSEQ multiplex PCR. This table has approximately 100,000 clones, approximately 90% appearing once. The sequences come from peripheral blood, collected after pregnancy. The receptor set was obtained from a female donor with multiple sclerosis, enrolled in a pregnancy study. Both conserved end residues are part of each CDR3. A D gene is named only where the DNA matches it firmly. Clone size appears in some rows only: once, few, many, or a class for an expanded clone.

D	V	J	length	size	CDR3	DNA
TRBD2	TRBV5-6	TRBJ2-3	16	.	CASSHRDYEYTDTQYF	TGTGCCAGCAGCCACCGGGACTACGAATACACAGATACGCAGTATTTT
.	TRBV7-7	TRBJ2-7	13	.	CAKSETRSYEQYF	TGTGCTAAAAGTGAGACACGATCCTACGAGCAGTACTTC
TRBD2	TRBV4-2	TRBJ2-3	18	.	CASSQTTGTSFFSDTQYF	TGTGCCAGCAGCCAAACAACCGGGACTAGTTTTTTTTCAGATACGCAGTATTTT
TRBD2	TRBV5-3	TRBJ2-5	14	.	CARSLSGGAQTQYF	TGTGCCAGAAGCTTAAGCGGGGGGGCCCAAACCCAGTACTTC
.	TRBV21-1	TRBJ1-1	16	.	CASSPRRGELKTEAFF	TGTGCCAGCAGCCCCCGGAGGGGAGAATTGAAGACTGAAGCTTTCTTT
.	TRBV5-4	TRBJ2-1	15	.	CASSPRGPDNNEQFF	TGTGCCAGCAGCCCACGGGGTCCCGATAACAATGAGCAGTTCTTC
TRBD1	TRBV9	TRBJ2-7	14	few	CASSAPSQGYEQYF	TGTGCCAGCAGCGCCCCCTCACAGGGGTACGAGCAGTACTTC
.	TRBV5-6	TRBJ2-1	16	once	CASSRKRDNPYNEQFF	TGTGCCAGCAGCCGAAAGCGGGACAATCCCTACAATGAGCAGTTCTTC
.	TRBV10-2	TRBJ2-3	12	.	CASSVTVDTQYF	TGCGCCAGCAGTGTTACAGTGGATACGCAGTATTTT
.	TRBV6-6	TRBJ2-7	14	.	CASSYEEGSYEQYF	TGTGCCAGCAGTTACGAGGAGGGCTCCTACGAGCAGTACTTC
TRBD1	TRBV10-3	TRBJ2-1	14	.	CAISAQGAVDEQFF	TGTGCCATCAGCGCTCAGGGGGCGGTAGATGAGCAGTTCTTC
TRBD1	TRBV5-4	TRBJ2-5	16	once	CASSPSSRTGLETQYF	TGTGCCAGCAGCCCGAGTTCAAGGACAGGGCTGGAGACCCAGTACTTC
.	TRBV18	TRBJ1-1	17	.	CASSQERFYSEYTEAFF	TGTGCCAGCTCACAGGAGCGGTTTTATTCGGAATACACTGAAGCTTTCTTT
.	TRBV9	TRBJ2-7	13	.	CASSVGSGAEQYF	TGTGCCAGCAGCGTAGGGAGTGGAGCCGAGCAGTACTTC
.	TRBV15	TRBJ1-6	14	few	CATSRASGTSPLHF	TGTGCCACCAGCAGAGCGTCAGGTACTTCACCCCTCCACTTT
.	TRBV10-3	TRBJ2-3	17	.	CAISGPQTSGGADTQYF	TGTGCCATCAGTGGGCCCCAAACTAGTGGAGGTGCAGATACGCAGTATTTT
TRBD2	TRBV2	TRBJ2-1	16	.	CAKPSGREGTGNEQFF	TGTGCCAAACCTTCGGGCAGGGAGGGAACAGGCAATGAGCAGTTCTTC
TRBD1	TRBV27	TRBJ1-1	15	.	CASSSAGGGNTEAFF	TGTGCCAGCAGTTCCGCAGGGGGAGGGAACACTGAAGCTTTCTTT
.	TRBV7-9	TRBJ2-3	14	.	CASSPSLSTDTQYF	TGTGCCAGCAGTCCTAGTTTGAGCACAGATACGCAGTATTTT
.	TRBV6-5	TRBJ1-6	14	.	CASSYGGRNSPLHF	TGTGCCAGCAGTTATGGGGGGAGAAATTCACCCCTCCACTTT
.	TRBV9	TRBJ2-2	16	.	CASSVEGVGYTGELFF	TGTGCCAGCAGCGTAGAGGGAGTGGGGTACACCGGGGAGCTGTTTTTT
.	TRBV9	TRBJ1-1	17	.	CASSVEIGGGQNTEAFF	TGTGCCAGCAGCGTAGAAATAGGAGGCGGGCAAAACACTGAAGCTTTCTTT
TRBD2	TRBV5-6	TRBJ2-5	16	.	CASSSLAGDEQETQYF	TGTGCCAGCAGCTCCTTAGCGGGGGACGAACAAGAGACCCAGTACTTC
TRBD1	TRBV5-6	TRBJ2-7	14	.	CASSFGTGSYEQYF	TGTGCCAGCAGCTTCGGGACAGGGAGTTACGAGCAGTACTTC
TRBD1	TRBV5-6	TRBJ2-2	15	few	CASSPLGTATGELFF	TGTGCCAGCAGCCCCCTCGGGACAGCCACCGGGGAGCTGTTTTTT
.	TRBV7-3	TRBJ2-1	11	.	CASSQGNEQFF	TGTGCCAGCAGCCAGGGGAATGAGCAGTTCTTC
TRBD1	TRBV9	TRBJ2-1	15	.	CASSVTGVSYNEQFF	TGTGCCAGCAGCGTGACAGGGGTCTCCTACAATGAGCAGTTCTTC
TRBD1	TRBV27	TRBJ2-1	14	.	CASSYGTGINEQFF	TGTGCCAGCAGTTACGGGACAGGGATCAATGAGCAGTTCTTC
.	TRBV9	TRBJ1-4	15	.	CASSVADGVGEKLFF	TGTGCCAGCAGCGTAGCAGACGGGGTTGGTGAAAAACTGTTTTTT
TRBD1	TRBV6-1	TRBJ1-4	18	.	CASSEPQGGHATNEKLFF	TGTGCCAGCAGTGAACCCCAGGGGGGACATGCAACTAATGAAAAACTGTTTTTT
.	TRBV30	TRBJ2-7	13	.	CACIYRVTYEQYF	TGTGCCTGTATCTACCGAGTCACCTACGAGCAGTACTTC
TRBD2	TRBV5-6	TRBJ2-1	16	.	CASSLSPSGGANEQFF	TGTGCCAGCAGCTTGTCCCCTAGCGGGGGGGCAAATGAGCAGTTCTTC
.	TRBV2	TRBJ1-6	16	.	CASSPSQGNYNAPLHF	TGTGCCAGCAGTCCTTCACAGGGTAACTATAATGCACCCCTCCACTTT
.	TRBV5-1	TRBJ1-4	14	.	CASSWGPGNEKLFF	TGCGCCAGCAGCTGGGGGCCAGGGAATGAAAAACTGTTTTTT
TRBD1	TRBV30	TRBJ2-1	18	.	CAWSVPWPGTGIDNEQFF	TGTGCCTGGAGTGTACCGTGGCCTGGGACAGGGATCGACAATGAGCAGTTCTTC
.	TRBV29-1	TRBJ2-1	16	.	CSVELWDTDSYNEQFF	TGCAGCGTTGAATTATGGGACACCGACTCCTACAATGAGCAGTTCTTC
TRBD1	TRBV5-4	TRBJ1-3	15	.	CASSPGTVSGNTIYF	TGTGCCAGCAGCCCCGGGACAGTATCTGGAAACACCATATATTTT
TRBD2	TRBV5-1	TRBJ2-1	16	.	CASSSISGGANNEQFF	TGCGCCAGCAGCTCCATAAGCGGGGGGGCAAACAATGAGCAGTTCTTC
.	TRBV5-4	TRBJ2-7	13	.	CASSLVSAGEQYF	TGTGCCAGCAGCTTGGTATCGGCGGGGGAGCAGTACTTC
TRBD1	TRBV5-1	TRBJ1-1	19	.	CASSSVFGTGPQPNTEAFF	TGCGCCAGCAGCTCGGTCTTTGGGACAGGACCCCAACCGAACACTGAAGCTTTCTTT
.	TRBV5-1	TRBJ2-1	14	.	CASSLGQGAPEQFF	TGCGCCAGCAGCCTCGGTCAGGGTGCTCCCGAGCAGTTCTTC
.	TRBV5-5	TRBJ1-1	14	.	CASSFQDSDTEAFF	TGTGCCAGCAGCTTTCAGGATTCGGACACTGAAGCTTTCTTT
TRBD2	TRBV9	TRBJ2-5	15	.	CASNLAGGPQETQYF	TGTGCCAGCAACCTAGCGGGGGGGCCGCAAGAGACCCAGTACTTC
.	TRBV10-3	TRBJ1-2	13	.	CAISESVGSGYTF	TGTGCCATCAGTGAGTCGGTGGGGAGCGGCTACACCTTC
TRBD1	TRBV6-6	TRBJ1-5	14	.	CATSTGGNNQPQHF	TGTGCCACCTCGACAGGGGGGAACAATCAGCCCCAGCATTTT
TRBD1	TRBV9	TRBJ2-5	15	.	CASGAGTVPQETQYF	TGTGCCTCAGGAGCAGGGACAGTACCTCAAGAGACCCAGTACTTC
TRBD1	TRBV5-3	TRBJ1-5	16	.	CARSLEARGQGQPQHF	TGTGCCAGAAGCTTGGAAGCCAGGGGGCAGGGGCAGCCCCAGCATTTT
TRBD1	TRBV4-1	TRBJ1-5	15	.	CASSLWTGGDQPQHF	TGCGCCAGCAGCTTATGGACAGGGGGCGATCAGCCCCAGCATTTT
.	TRBV6-6	TRBJ1-1	13	.	CASTLGRDTEAFF	TGTGCCAGCACCTTAGGGAGGGACACTGAAGCTTTCTTT
.	TRBV5-5	TRBJ2-3	13	.	CASNPRGTDTQYF	TGTGCCAGCAACCCCCGGGGCACAGATACGCAGTATTTT
.	TRBV20-1	TRBJ1-2	11	.	CSARDFPTYTF	TGCAGTGCTAGAGATTTCCCTACCTACACCTTC
TRBD1	TRBV30	TRBJ1-1	15	.	CAWSPRDRGLSEAFF	TGTGCCTGGAGCCCCCGGGACAGGGGGCTTTCTGAAGCTTTCTTT